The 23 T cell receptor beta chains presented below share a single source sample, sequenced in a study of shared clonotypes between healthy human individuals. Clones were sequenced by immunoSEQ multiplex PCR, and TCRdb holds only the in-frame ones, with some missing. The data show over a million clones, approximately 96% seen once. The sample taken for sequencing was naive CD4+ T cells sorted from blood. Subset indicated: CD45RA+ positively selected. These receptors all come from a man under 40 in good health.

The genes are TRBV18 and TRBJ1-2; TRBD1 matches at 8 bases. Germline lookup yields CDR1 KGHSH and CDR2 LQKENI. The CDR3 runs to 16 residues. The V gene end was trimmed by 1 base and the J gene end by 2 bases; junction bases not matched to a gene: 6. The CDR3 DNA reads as TGTGCCAGCTCACCACGGCAGGGGGCAGAGAACTATGGCTACACCTTC. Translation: CASSPRQGAENYGYTF.

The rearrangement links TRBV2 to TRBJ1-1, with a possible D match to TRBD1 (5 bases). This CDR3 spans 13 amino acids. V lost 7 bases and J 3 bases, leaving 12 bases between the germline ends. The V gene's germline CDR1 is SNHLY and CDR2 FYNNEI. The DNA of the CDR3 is TGTGCCAGCAATCCAGGGAGGGACACTGAAGCTTTCTTT. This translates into CASNPGRDTEAFF.

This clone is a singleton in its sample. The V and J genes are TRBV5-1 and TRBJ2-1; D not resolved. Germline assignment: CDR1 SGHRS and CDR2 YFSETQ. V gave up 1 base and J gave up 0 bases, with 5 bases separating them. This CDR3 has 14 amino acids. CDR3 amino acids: CASSLRISYNEQFF. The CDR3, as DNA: TGCGCCAGCAGCTTGAGGATCTCCTACAATGAGCAGTTCTTC. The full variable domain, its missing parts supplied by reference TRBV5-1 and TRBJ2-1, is KAGVTQTPRYLIKTRGQQVTLSCSPISGHRSVSWYQQTPGQGLQFLFEYFSETQRNKGNFPGRFSGRQFSNSRSEMNVSTLELGDSALYLCASSLRISYNEQFFGPGTRLTVL.

Here the CDR3 reads CASSYTTSGYDYEQYF. In DNA form, the CDR3 reads TGTGCCAGCAGTTACACGACTAGCGGGTACGACTACGAGCAGTACTTC. V is TRBV6-5 and J is TRBJ2-7; 10 bases are a match to TRBD2. The CDR3 spans 16 residues. Germline V CDR1 and CDR2: MNHEY, SVGAGI. Trimming cost V 2 bases and J 3 bases; bases outside gene matches: 7.

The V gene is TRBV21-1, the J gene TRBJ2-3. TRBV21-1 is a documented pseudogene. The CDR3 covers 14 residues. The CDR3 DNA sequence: TGTGCCAGCAGCGGGGTCTTCCTGATAGGTACGCAGTATTTT. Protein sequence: CASSGVFLIGTQYF.

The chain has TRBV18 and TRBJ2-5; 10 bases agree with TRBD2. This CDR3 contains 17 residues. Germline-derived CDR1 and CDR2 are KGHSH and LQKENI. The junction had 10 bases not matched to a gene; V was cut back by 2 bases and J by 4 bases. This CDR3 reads CASSPSPSGRGGETQYF. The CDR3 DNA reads TGTGCCAGCTCACCATCCCCTAGCGGGAGAGGGGGAGAGACCCAGTACTTC.

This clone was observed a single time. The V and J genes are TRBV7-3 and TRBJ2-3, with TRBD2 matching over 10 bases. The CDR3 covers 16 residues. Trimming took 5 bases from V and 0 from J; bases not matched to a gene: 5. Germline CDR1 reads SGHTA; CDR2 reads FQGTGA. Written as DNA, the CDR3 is TGTGCCAGCAGCCCACAGACTAGCGGGAGCACAGATACGCAGTATTTT. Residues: CASSPQTSGSTDTQYF. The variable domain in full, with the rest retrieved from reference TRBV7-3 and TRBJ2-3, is GAGVSQTPSNKVTEKGKYVELRCDPISGHTALYWYRQSLGQGPEFLIYFQGTGAADDSGLPNDRFFAVRPEGSVSTLKIQRTERGDSAVYLCASSPQTSGSTDTQYFGPGTRLTVL.

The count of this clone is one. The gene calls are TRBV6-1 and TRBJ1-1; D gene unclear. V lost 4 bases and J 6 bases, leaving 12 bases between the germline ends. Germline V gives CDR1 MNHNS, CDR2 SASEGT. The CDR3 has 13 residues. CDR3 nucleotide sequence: TGTGCCAGCAGTGCTGGCTTCGGCGCTGAAGCTTTCTTT. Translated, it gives CASSAGFGAEAFF.

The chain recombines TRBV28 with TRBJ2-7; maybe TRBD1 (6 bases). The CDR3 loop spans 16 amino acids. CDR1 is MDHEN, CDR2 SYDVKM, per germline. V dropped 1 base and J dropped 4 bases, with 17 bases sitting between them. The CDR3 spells CASSLFRGLEPYEQYF. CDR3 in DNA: TGTGCCAGCAGTTTATTTAGGGGGTTGGAACCTTACGAGCAGTACTTC. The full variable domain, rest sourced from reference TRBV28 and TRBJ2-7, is DVKVTQSSRYLVKRTGEKVFLECVQDMDHENMFWYRQDPGLGLRLIYFSYDVKMKEKGDIPEGYSVSREKKERFSLILESASTNQTSMYLCASSLFRGLEPYEQYFGPGTRLTVT.

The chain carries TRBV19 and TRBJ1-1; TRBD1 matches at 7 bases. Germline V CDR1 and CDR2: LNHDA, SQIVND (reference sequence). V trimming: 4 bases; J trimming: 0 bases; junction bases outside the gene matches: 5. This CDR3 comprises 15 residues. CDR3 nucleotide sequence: TGTGCCAGTAGTAGACAGGGACAGATGAACACTGAAGCTTTCTTT. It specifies CASSRQGQMNTEAFF.

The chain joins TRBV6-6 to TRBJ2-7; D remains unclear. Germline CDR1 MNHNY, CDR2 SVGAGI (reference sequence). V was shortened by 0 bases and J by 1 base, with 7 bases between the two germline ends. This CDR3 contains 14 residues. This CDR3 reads CASSYSQSSYEQYF. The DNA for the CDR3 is TGTGCCAGCAGTTACTCGCAGAGTTCCTACGAGCAGTACTTC.

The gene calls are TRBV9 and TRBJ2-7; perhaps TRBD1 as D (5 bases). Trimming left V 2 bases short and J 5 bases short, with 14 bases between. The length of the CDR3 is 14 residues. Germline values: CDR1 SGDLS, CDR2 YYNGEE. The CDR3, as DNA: TGTGCCAGCAGCGTCCAACAGGCCGCCGACGAGCAGTACTTC. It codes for CASSVQQAADEQYF.

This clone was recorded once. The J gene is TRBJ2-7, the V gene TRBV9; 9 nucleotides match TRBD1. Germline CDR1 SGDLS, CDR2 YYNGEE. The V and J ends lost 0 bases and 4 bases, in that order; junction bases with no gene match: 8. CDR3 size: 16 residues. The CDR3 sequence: CASSVGPGQGSYEQYF. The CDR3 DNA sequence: TGTGCCAGCAGCGTAGGCCCGGGACAGGGTAGTTACGAGCAGTACTTC.

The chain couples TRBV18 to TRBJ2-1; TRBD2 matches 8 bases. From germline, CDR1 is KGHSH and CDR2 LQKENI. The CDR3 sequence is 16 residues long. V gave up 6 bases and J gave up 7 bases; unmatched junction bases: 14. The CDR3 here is CASSPGGAGVLNEQFF. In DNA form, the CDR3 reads TGTGCCAGCTCCCCGGGGGGAGCGGGAGTATTGAATGAGCAGTTCTTC.

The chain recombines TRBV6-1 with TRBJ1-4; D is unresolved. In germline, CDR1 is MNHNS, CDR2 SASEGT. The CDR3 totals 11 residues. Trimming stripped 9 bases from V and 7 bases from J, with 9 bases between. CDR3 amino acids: CASLEVEKLFF. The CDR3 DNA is TGTGCCAGTCTAGAAGTTGAAAAACTGTTTTTT.

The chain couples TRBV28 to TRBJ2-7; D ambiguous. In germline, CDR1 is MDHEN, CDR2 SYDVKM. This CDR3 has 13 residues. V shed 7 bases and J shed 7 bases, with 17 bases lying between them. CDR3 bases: TGTGCCAGCACCCCCTATAATGGGGAAGAGCAGTACTTC. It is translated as CASTPYNGEEQYF.

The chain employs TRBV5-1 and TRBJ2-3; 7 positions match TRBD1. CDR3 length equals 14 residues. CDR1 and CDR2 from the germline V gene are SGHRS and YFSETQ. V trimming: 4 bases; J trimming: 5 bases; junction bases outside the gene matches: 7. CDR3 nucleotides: TGCGCCAGCAGCACGACAGGGTCGTTAGATACGCAGTATTTT. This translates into CASSTTGSLDTQYF. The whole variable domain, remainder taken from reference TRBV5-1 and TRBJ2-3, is KAGVTQTPRYLIKTRGQQVTLSCSPISGHRSVSWYQQTPGQGLQFLFEYFSETQRNKGNFPGRFSGRQFSNSRSEMNVSTLELGDSALYLCASSTTGSLDTQYFGPGTRLTVL.

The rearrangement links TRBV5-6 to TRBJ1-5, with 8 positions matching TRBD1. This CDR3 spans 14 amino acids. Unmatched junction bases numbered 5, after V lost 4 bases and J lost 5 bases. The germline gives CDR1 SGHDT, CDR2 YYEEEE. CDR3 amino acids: CASSTGQGDQPQHF. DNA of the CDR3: TGTGCCAGCAGCACCGGACAGGGCGATCAGCCCCAGCATTTT. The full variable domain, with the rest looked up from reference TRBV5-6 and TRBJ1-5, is DAGVTQSPTHLIKTRGQQVTLRCSPKSGHDTVSWYQQALGQGPQFIFQYYEEEERQRGNFPDRFSGHQFPNYSSELNVNALLLGDSALYLCASSTGQGDQPQHFGDGTRLSIL.

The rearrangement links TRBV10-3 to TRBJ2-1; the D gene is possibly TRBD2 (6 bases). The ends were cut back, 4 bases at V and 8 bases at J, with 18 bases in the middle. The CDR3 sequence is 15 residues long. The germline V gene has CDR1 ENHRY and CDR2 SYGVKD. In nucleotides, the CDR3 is TGTGCCATCAGTGGGCAGCGGGTACTGGGTGATGAGCAGTTCTTC. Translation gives CAISGQRVLGDEQFF.

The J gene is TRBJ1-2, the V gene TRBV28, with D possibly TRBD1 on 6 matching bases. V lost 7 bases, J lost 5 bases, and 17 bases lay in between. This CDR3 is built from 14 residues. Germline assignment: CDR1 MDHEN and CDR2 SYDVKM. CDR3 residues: CASTPTGGPYGYTF. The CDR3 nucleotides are TGTGCCAGCACTCCAACGGGGGGGCCTTATGGCTACACCTTC.

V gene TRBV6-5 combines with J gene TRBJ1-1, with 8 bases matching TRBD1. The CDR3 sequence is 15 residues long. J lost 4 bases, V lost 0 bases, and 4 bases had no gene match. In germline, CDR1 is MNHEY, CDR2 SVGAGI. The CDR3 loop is CASSYSWQGATEAFF. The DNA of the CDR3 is TGTGCCAGCAGTTACTCGTGGCAGGGGGCCACTGAAGCTTTCTTT.

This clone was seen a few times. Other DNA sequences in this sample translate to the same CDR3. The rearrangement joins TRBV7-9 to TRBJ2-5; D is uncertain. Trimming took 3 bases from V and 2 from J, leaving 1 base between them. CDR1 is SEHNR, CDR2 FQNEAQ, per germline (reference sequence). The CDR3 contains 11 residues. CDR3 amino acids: CASSLQETQYF. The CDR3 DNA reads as TGTGCCAGCAGCTTGCAAGAGACCCAGTACTTC.

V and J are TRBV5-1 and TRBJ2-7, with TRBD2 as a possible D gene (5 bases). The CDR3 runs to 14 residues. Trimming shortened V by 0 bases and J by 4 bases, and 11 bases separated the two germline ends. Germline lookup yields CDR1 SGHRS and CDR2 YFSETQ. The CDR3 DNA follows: TGCGCCAGCAGCTTGGCCGGCGCGGGTTACGAGCAGTACTTC. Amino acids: CASSLAGAGYEQYF.